The 22 T cell receptor beta chains in this list originate from one sample, sequenced in a study of cytomegalovirus exposure and HLA in healthy donors. The primer mix had 60 Vbeta and 13 Jbeta primers. TCRdb's table, derived via immunoSEQ multiplex PCR, lists solely in-frame clones and lacks some. Counted here are about 160,000 clones, about four fifths occurring once; the ten biggest clones make up 2.4%. Sequencing was carried out using PBMCs. These receptors all stem from a male donor in good health and CMV-seronegative.

The chain recombines TRBV7-7 with TRBJ2-5; 7 nucleotides match TRBD1. V dropped 2 bases and J dropped 2; count of bases not matched to a gene: 8. The CDR3 spans 16 residues. The germline V gene has CDR1 SSHAT and CDR2 FNYEAQ (reference sequence). The CDR3 DNA is TGTGCCAGCAGCTTAATAGGACAGGAGATTCAAGAGACCCAGTACTTC. It codes for CASSLIGQEIQETQYF.

This chain links TRBV5-5 with TRBJ1-5; TRBD1 agrees at 7 bases. The CDR3 covers 15 residues. V gave up 4 bases and J gave up 4 bases; unmatched junction bases: 8. Germline V gene lookup returns CDR1 SGHKS and CDR2 YYEKEE (reference sequence). CDR3: CASSRGAGGNQPQHF. For the CDR3, the DNA is TGTGCCAGCAGCCGCGGGGCAGGGGGGAATCAGCCCCAGCATTTT.

The chain recombines TRBV2 with TRBJ1-2; TRBD1 is a possible D gene (5 bases). Germline CDR1 SNHLY, CDR2 FYNNEI. The CDR3 consists of 13 residues. Trimming took off 7 bases at V and 1 base at J, with 10 bases between the two ends. CDR3 residues: CASTRDFNYGYTF. The CDR3 coding sequence is TGTGCCAGCACCCGGGACTTTAACTATGGCTACACCTTC.

This chain joins TRBV6-1 and TRBJ1-2, with D perhaps matching TRBD1 (6 bases). V dropped 6 bases and J dropped 8 bases, with 13 bases sitting between them. Germline V CDR1 and CDR2: MNHNS, SASEGT. The CDR3 is 12 amino acids. The CDR3 loop reads CASRVTGPGYTF. The CDR3 DNA is TGTGCCAGCAGGGTGACAGGCCCAGGCTACACCTTC.

This chain links TRBV7-8 with TRBJ1-1, with D unresolved. The V end was cut by 9 bases, the J end by 2 bases, with 10 bases between. CDR1 and CDR2 (germline): SGHVS, FQNEAQ. The CDR3 is 12 amino acids. CDR3 loop: CASGSVNTEAFF. CDR3 DNA: TGTGCCAGTGGTTCGGTTAACACTGAAGCTTTCTTT.

This clone has more than one count but fewer than ten. The chain uses TRBV25-1 and TRBJ2-7; 7 bases fit TRBD1. This CDR3 has 13 residues. After removal of 4 bases from V and 3 bases from J, the junction contained 3 bases not matched to a gene. The germline gives CDR1 MGHDK, CDR2 SYGVNS. CDR3 protein: CASSGWDSYEQYF. CDR3 in DNA: TGTGCCAGCAGTGGATGGGACAGCTACGAGCAGTACTTC.

This clone turned up a few times. The V call is TRBV28, the J call TRBJ1-5; D is unresolved. Germline V lookup: CDR1 MDHEN, CDR2 SYDVKM. V was shortened by 7 bases and J by 7 bases, with 11 bases between the two germline ends. This CDR3 spans 12 amino acids. CDR3 amino acids: CASKAGWQPQHF. The CDR3 coding sequence is TGTGCCAGCAAGGCGGGATGGCAGCCCCAGCATTTT.

This chain uses TRBV27 with TRBJ2-7, with 9 bases aligning to TRBD1. The CDR3 is 16 amino acids. Unmatched junction bases numbered 11, after V lost 4 bases and J lost 4 bases. In germline, CDR1 is MNHEY, CDR2 SMNVEV (reference sequence). CDR3: CASSSLLTGGGYEQYF. The DNA for the CDR3 is TGTGCCAGCAGTTCTCTTCTCACAGGGGGCGGGTACGAGCAGTACTTC.

The rearrangement uses TRBV6-5 and TRBJ2-7, with 8 positions matching TRBD1. In germline, CDR1 is MNHEY, CDR2 SVGAGI. Trimming cost V 5 bases and J 3 bases; bases outside gene matches: 6. The CDR3 has 14 amino acids. CDR3 nucleotide sequence: TGTGCCAGCAGTGACAGGGGTTTCAGCTACGAGCAGTACTTC. This sequence encodes CASSDRGFSYEQYF.

This sequence joins TRBV19 and TRBJ1-1, with a tentative D call TRBD1 (6 bases). The length of the CDR3 is 14 residues. Between the trimmed V and J ends, which lost 8 bases and 2 bases, there was a span of 15 bases. The germline CDR1 and CDR2 sequences are LNHDA and SQIVND (reference sequence). The chain's CDR3 is CASSWPGHNTEAFF. CDR3 sequence (DNA): TGTGCCAGTTCATGGCCGGGACACAACACTGAAGCTTTCTTT.

This clone was detected only a few times. The chain links TRBV6-1 to TRBJ2-1; 8 bases agree with TRBD2. Germline values: CDR1 MNHNS, CDR2 SASEGT. The CDR3 covers 16 residues. V dropped 1 base and J dropped 0; count of bases not matched to a gene: 2. CDR3: CASSEGGTSSYNEQFF. CDR3 DNA: TGTGCCAGCAGTGAAGGGGGGACTAGCTCCTACAATGAGCAGTTCTTC.

This CDR3 is CASSGGACGYTF. The DNA for the CDR3 is TGTGCCAGCAGTGGTGGGGCTTGTGGCTACACCTTC. The chain links TRBV25-1 to TRBJ1-2; D possibly corresponds to TRBD1 (5 bases). The germline V gene has CDR1 MGHDK and CDR2 SYGVNS. V was pared by 4 bases and J by 7 bases, with 10 bases between. The CDR3 length is 12 residues.

V usage is TRBV7-6 and J usage is TRBJ2-2, with TRBD1 matching 7 bases. J gave up 4 bases and V 6 bases, and 5 bases lay outside the gene matches. CDR1 and CDR2 from the germline V gene are SGHVS and FNYEAQ. This CDR3 contains 14 residues. CDR3 residues: CASRRQGITGELFF. The CDR3 nucleotides are TGTGCCAGCAGACGACAGGGTATCACCGGGGAGCTGTTTTTT.

This clone has only a few counts. The rearrangement joins TRBV5-4 to TRBJ2-7; 7 positions match TRBD1. The CDR3 extends over 14 amino acids. Germline CDR1 and CDR2: SGHNT and YYREEE (reference sequence). Unmatched junction bases numbered 8, after V lost 4 bases and J lost 4 bases. CDR3 coding DNA: TGTGCCAGCAGCGCCGGGACAGAACCTTACGAGCAGTACTTC. Translating gives CASSAGTEPYEQYF. Combining the CDR3 with reference TRBV5-4 and TRBJ2-7 gives the whole variable domain ETGVTQSPTHLIKTRGQQVTLRCSSQSGHNTVSWYQQALGQGPQFIFQYYREEENGRGNFPPRFSGLQFPNYSSELNVNALELDDSALYLCASSAGTEPYEQYFGPGTRLTVT.

J is TRBJ2-1 and V is TRBV9; 8 bases fit TRBD1. Germline CDR1 is SGDLS and CDR2 is YYNGEE. The CDR3 consists of 16 residues. The V segment lost 0 bases and the J segment 9 bases; nucleotides outside the gene matches: 11. Here the CDR3 DNA reads TGTGCCAGCAGCGTAGCCACCCAGAAACAGGGGGGTGAGCAGTTCTTC. This encodes CASSVATQKQGGEQFF. Full variable domain (missing parts from reference TRBV9 and TRBJ2-1): DSGVTQTPKHLITATGQRVTLRCSPRSGDLSVYWYQQSLDQGLQFLIQYYNGEERAKGNILERFSAQQFPDLHSELNLSSLELGDSALYFCASSVATQKQGGEQFFGPGTRLTVL.

The rearrangement links TRBV2 to TRBJ1-2; D not resolved. The CDR3 runs 14 residues. Between the trimmed V and J ends, which lost 4 bases and 3 bases, there was a span of 12 bases. Germline CDR1 is SNHLY and CDR2 is FYNNEI. CDR3 residues: CASSASPSYYGYTF. The CDR3 bases are TGTGCCAGCAGTGCGTCCCCCTCCTACTATGGCTACACCTTC.

This clone showed up just a few times. The genes are TRBV5-1 and TRBJ1-1, with TRBD1 matching over 8 bases. CDR3 size: 16 residues. From germline, CDR1 is SGHRS and CDR2 YFSETQ. J gave up 0 bases and V 3 bases, and 7 bases lay outside the gene matches. As DNA, the CDR3 is TGCGCCAGCAGCTATCTTCAGACAGGGGTGAACACTGAAGCTTTCTTT. This codes for CASSYLQTGVNTEAFF.

The chain combines TRBV7-8 with TRBJ2-3; D gene ambiguous. With 2 bases removed from V and 1 base from J, the gap between germline ends came to 7 bases. The CDR3 is made up of 14 amino acids. Germline-derived CDR1 and CDR2 are SGHVS and FQNEAQ. The CDR3, as DNA: TGTGCCAGCAGCTTACAGTCAGGCACAGATACGCAGTATTTT. Amino acid sequence: CASSLQSGTDTQYF.

This sequence joins TRBV19 and TRBJ1-1, with D possibly matching TRBD1 (6 bases). Germline loops: CDR1 LNHDA, CDR2 SQIVND (reference sequence). The length of the CDR3 is 13 residues. The V end lost 6 bases, the J end lost 3 bases, and 11 bases lay between the germline ends. The CDR3 DNA follows: TGTGCCAGTAGGTCACAGGGCGACACTGAAGCTTTCTTT. It specifies CASRSQGDTEAFF. Variable domain in full (rest from reference TRBV19 and TRBJ1-1): DGGITQSPKYLFRKEGQNVTLSCEQNLNHDAMYWYRQDPGQGLRLIYYSQIVNDFQKGDIAEGYSVSREKKESFPLTVTSAQKNPTAFYLCASRSQGDTEAFFGQGTRLTVV.

The J gene is TRBJ1-5, the V gene TRBV18; the D gene is possibly TRBD1 (5 bases). Germline V gene sequence: CDR1 KGHSH, CDR2 LQKENI. The CDR3 contains 19 residues. V was trimmed by 6 bases and J by 2 bases, leaving 26 bases between them. This chain's CDR3 is CASSPGPGGGSGGNQPQHF. In nucleotides, the CDR3 is TGTGCCAGCTCCCCCGGCCCTGGGGGGGGAAGCGGGGGCAATCAGCCCCAGCATTTT.

The gene calls are TRBV28 and TRBJ1-2, with 9 bases fitting TRBD1. CDR1 and CDR2 (germline): MDHEN, SYDVKM. The CDR3 spans 14 residues. J gave up 5 bases and V 5 bases, and 6 bases lay outside the gene matches. CDR3 nucleotides: TGTGCCAGCAGTGCAGGGGACAGGGCGTATGGCTACACCTTC. This sequence encodes CASSAGDRAYGYTF.

The chain couples TRBV5-1 to TRBJ2-7; D is possibly TRBD1 (6 bases). The ends were cut back, 7 bases at V and 3 bases at J, with 20 bases in the middle. Germline CDR1 reads SGHRS; CDR2 reads YFSETQ. The CDR3 consists of 15 residues. The CDR3 here is CASRQEQGPYYEQYF. The CDR3 DNA reads TGCGCCAGCCGACAAGAACAGGGCCCCTACTACGAGCAGTACTTC.